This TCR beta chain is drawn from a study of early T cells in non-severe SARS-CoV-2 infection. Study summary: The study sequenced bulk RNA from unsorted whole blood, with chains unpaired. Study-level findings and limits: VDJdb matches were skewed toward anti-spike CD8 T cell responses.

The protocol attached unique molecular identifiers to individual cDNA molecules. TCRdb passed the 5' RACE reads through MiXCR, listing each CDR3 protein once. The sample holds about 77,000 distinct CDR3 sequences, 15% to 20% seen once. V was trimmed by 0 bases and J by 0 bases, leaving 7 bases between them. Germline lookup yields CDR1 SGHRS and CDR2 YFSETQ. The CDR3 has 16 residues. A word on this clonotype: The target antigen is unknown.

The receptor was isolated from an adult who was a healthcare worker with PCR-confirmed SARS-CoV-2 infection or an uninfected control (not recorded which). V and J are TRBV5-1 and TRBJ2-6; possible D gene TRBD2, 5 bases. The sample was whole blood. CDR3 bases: TGCGCCAGCAGCTTGGCGGGGATCTCTGGGGCCAACGTCCTGACTTTC. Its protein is CASSLAGISGANVLTF.